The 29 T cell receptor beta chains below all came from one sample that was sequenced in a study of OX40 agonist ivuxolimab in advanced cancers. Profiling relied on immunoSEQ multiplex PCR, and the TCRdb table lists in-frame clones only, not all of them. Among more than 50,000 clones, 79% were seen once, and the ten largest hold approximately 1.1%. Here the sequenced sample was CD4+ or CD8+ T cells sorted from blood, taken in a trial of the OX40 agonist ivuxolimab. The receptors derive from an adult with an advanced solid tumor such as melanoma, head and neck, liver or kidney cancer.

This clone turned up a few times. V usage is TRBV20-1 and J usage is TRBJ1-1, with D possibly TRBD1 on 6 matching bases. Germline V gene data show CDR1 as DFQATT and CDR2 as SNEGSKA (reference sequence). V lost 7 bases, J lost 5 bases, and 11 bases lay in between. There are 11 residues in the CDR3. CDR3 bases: TGCAGTGTCAGGACAGAAACTGAAGCTTTCTTT. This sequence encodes CSVRTETEAFF.

CDR3 loop: CASSPNRDRNQPQHF. The CDR3 nucleotides are TGTGCCAGCAGCCCGAACCGGGACAGAAATCAGCCCCAGCATTTT. This rearrangement joins TRBV7-8 to TRBJ1-5; the match to TRBD1 covers 7 bases. This CDR3 is built from 15 residues. Germline values: CDR1 SGHVS, CDR2 FQNEAQ. With V trimmed by 5 bases and J by 4 bases, 8 bases remained unmatched.

The CDR3 DNA reads as TGTGCCAGCAGCTTGGGACTAGCGGGAGCAATTGTGAATAATGAGCAGTTCTTC. This codes for CASSLGLAGAIVNNEQFF. This chain joins TRBV7-8 and TRBJ2-1; TRBD2 agrees at 14 bases. CDR3 size: 18 residues. Germline CDR1 reads SGHVS; CDR2 reads FQNEAQ. V lost 3 bases and J lost 7; bases outside the gene matches: 11. Using reference TRBV7-8 and TRBJ2-1 for the parts outside the CDR3, the full variable domain is GAGVSQSPRYKVAKRGQDVALRCDPISGHVSLFWYQQALGQGPEFLTYFQNEAQLDKSGLPSDRFFAERPEGSVSTLKIQRTQQEDSAVYLCASSLGLAGAIVNNEQFFGPGTRLTVL.

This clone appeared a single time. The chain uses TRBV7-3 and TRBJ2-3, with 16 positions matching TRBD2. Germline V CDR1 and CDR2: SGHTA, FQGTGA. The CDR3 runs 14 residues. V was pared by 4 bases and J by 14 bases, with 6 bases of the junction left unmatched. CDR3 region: CASSSGLAGGPRYF. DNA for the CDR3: TGTGCCAGCAGCTCGGGACTAGCGGGAGGGCCTAGGTATTTT.

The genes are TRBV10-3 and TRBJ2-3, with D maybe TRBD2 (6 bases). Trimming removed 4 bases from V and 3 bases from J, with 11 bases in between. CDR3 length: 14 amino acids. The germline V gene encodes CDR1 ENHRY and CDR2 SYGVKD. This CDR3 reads CAISVSGETDTQYF. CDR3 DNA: TGTGCCATCAGTGTGTCGGGGGAGACAGATACGCAGTATTTT.

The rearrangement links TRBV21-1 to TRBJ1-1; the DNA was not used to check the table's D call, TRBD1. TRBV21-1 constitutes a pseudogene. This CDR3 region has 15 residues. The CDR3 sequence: CASTDRVSMNTEAFF. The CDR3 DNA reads TGTGCCAGCACCGACAGGGTTTCAATGAACACTGAAGCTTTCTTT.

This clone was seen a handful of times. CDR3 DNA: TGTGCCAGCAGCTTCCAGACAGGGGCTAATGAAAAACTGTTTTTT. Amino acids: CASSFQTGANEKLFF. V gene TRBV7-2 combines with J gene TRBJ1-4, with 8 bases fitting TRBD1. This CDR3 contains 15 residues. Germline CDR1 and CDR2: SGHTA and FQGNSA. The junction had 3 bases not matched to a gene; V was cut back by 3 bases and J by 3 bases. Complete variable domain (other parts from reference TRBV7-2 and TRBJ1-4): GAGVSQSPSNKVTEKGKDVELRCDPISGHTALYWYRQSLGQGLEFLIYFQGNSAPDKSGLPSDRFSAERTGGSVSTLTIQRTQQEDSAVYLCASSFQTGANEKLFFGSGTQLSVL.

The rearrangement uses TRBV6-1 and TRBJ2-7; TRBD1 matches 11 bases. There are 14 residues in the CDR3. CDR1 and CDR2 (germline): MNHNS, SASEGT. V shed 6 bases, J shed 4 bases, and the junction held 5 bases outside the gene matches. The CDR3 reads CASRRDRGAYEQYF. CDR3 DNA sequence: TGTGCCAGCAGGAGGGACAGGGGGGCTTACGAGCAGTACTTC.

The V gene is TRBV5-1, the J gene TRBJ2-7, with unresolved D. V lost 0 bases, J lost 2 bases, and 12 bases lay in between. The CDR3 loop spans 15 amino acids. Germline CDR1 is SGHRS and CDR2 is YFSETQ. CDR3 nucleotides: TGCGCCAGCAGCTTGGGTGATGCAGGCGCCTACGAGCAGTACTTC. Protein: CASSLGDAGAYEQYF.

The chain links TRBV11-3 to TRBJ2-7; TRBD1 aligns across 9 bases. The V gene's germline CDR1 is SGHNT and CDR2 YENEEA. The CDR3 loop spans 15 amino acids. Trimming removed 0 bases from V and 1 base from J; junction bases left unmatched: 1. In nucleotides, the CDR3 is TGTGCCAGCAGCTTAGAGACAGGGGGGTCCTACGAGCAGTACTTC. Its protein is CASSLETGGSYEQYF. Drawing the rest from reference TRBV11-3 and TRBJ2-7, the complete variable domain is EAGVVQSPRYKIIEKKQPVAFWCNPISGHNTLYWYLQNLGQGPELLIRYENEEAVDDSQLPKDRFSAERLKGVDSTLKIQPAELGDSAVYLCASSLETGGSYEQYFGPGTRLTVT.

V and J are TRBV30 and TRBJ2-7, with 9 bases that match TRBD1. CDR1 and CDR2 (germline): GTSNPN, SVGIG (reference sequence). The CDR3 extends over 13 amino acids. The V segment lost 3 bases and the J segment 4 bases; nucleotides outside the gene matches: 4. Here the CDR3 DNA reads TGTGCCTGGAGCTCCGGGACAGGGTACGAGCAGTACTTC. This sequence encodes CAWSSGTGYEQYF.

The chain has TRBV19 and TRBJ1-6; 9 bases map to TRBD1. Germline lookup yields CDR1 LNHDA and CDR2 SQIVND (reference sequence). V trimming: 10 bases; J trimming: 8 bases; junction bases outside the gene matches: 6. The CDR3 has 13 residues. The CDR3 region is CATRGQGYSPLHF. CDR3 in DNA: TGTGCCACCCGGGGACAGGGATATTCACCCCTCCACTTT.

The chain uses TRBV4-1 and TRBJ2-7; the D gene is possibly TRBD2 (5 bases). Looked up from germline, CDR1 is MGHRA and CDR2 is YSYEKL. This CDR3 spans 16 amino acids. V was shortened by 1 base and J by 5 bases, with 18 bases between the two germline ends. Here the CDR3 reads CASSQGLRGSTDEQYF. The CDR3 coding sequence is TGCGCCAGCAGCCAAGGTCTTCGGGGTTCTACTGACGAGCAGTACTTC.

CDR3 sequence: CASSGAGRARYGYTF. The DNA of the CDR3 is TGTGCCAGCAGCGGAGCGGGACGGGCTCGCTATGGCTACACCTTC. The V and J genes are TRBV28 and TRBJ1-2; D is perhaps TRBD1 (5 bases). V lost 6 bases and J 4 bases, leaving 18 bases between the germline ends. This CDR3 region has 15 residues. In germline, CDR1 is MDHEN, CDR2 SYDVKM.

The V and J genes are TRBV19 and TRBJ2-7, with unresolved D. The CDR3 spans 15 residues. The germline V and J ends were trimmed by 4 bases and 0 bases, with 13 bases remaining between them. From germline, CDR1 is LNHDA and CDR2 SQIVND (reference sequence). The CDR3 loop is CASSKEFLGSYEQYF. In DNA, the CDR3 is TGTGCCAGTAGTAAGGAGTTCCTCGGCTCCTACGAGCAGTACTTC. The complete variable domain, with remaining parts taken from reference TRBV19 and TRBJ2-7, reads DGGITQSPKYLFRKEGQNVTLSCEQNLNHDAMYWYRQDPGQGLRLIYYSQIVNDFQKGDIAEGYSVSREKKESFPLTVTSAQKNPTAFYLCASSKEFLGSYEQYFGPGTRLTVT.

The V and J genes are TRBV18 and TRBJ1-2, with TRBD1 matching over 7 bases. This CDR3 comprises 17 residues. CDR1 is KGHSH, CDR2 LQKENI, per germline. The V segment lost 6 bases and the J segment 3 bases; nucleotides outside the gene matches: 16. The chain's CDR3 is CASSRRSRDREDYGYTF. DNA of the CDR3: TGTGCCAGCTCCCGCCGGTCCCGGGACAGAGAAGACTATGGCTACACCTTC.

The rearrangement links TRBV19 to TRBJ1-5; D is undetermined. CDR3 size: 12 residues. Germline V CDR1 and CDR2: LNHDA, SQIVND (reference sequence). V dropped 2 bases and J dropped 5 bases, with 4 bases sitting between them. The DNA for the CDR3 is TGTGCCAGTAGTATATATGATCAGCCCCAGCATTTT. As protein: CASSIYDQPQHF.

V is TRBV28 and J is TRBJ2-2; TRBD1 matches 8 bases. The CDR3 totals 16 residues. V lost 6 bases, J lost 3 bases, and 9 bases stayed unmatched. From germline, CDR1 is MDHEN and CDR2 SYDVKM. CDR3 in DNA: TGTGCCAGCAGCCCGGGACAGGAAGGGTACACCGGGGAGCTGTTTTTT. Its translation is CASSPGQEGYTGELFF.

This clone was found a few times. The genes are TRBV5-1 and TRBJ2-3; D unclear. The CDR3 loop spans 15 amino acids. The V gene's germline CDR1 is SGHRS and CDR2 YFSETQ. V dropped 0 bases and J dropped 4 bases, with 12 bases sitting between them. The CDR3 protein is CASSLAGSLADTQYF. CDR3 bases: TGCGCCAGCAGCTTGGCCGGGTCCCTGGCAGATACGCAGTATTTT.

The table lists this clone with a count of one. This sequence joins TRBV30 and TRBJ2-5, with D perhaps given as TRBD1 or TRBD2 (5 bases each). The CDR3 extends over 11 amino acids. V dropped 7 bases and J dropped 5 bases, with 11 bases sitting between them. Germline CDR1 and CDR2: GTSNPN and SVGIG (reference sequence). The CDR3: CAFSWGETQYF. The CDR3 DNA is TGTGCCTTCTCGTGGGGGGAGACCCAGTACTTC.

CDR3 region: CASSQGGNAVSETQYF. The CDR3 DNA reads as TGTGCCAGCAGCCAAGGTGGCAACGCGGTGTCGGAGACCCAGTACTTC. The J gene is TRBJ2-5, the V gene TRBV4-2, with unresolved D. Germline values: CDR1 LGHNA, CDR2 YNFKEQ. There are 16 residues in the CDR3. Trimming shortened V by 1 base and J by 5 bases, and 17 bases separated the two germline ends.

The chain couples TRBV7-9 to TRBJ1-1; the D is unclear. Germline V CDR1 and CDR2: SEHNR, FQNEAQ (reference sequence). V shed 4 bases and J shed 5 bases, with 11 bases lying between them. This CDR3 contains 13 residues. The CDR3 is CASSSREGTEAFF. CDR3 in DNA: TGTGCCAGCAGCTCCCGAGAGGGAACTGAAGCTTTCTTT.

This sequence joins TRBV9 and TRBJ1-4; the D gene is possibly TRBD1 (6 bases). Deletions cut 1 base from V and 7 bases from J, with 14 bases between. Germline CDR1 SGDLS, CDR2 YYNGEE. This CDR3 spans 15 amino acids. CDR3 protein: CASSVNRRGSEKLFF. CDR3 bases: TGTGCCAGCAGCGTAAACAGGAGGGGGAGTGAAAAACTGTTTTTT.

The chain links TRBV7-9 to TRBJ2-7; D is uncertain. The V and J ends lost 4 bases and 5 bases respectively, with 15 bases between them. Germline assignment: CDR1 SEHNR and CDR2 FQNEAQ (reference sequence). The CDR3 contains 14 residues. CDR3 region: CASSSPYRVDEQYF. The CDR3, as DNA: TGTGCCAGCAGCTCCCCGTATAGGGTGGACGAGCAGTACTTC.

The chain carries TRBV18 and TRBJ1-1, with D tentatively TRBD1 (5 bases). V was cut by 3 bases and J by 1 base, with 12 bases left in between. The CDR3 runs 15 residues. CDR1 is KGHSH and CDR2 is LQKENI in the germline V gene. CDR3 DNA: TGTGCCAGCTCACCTAGAGGAGGGGAGAACACTGAAGCTTTCTTT. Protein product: CASSPRGGENTEAFF. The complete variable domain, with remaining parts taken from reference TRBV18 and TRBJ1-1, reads NAGVMQNPRHLVRRRGQEARLRCSPMKGHSHVYWYRQLPEEGLKFMVYLQKENIIDESGMPKERFSAEFPKEGPSILRIQQVVRGDSAAYFCASSPRGGENTEAFFGQGTRLTVV.

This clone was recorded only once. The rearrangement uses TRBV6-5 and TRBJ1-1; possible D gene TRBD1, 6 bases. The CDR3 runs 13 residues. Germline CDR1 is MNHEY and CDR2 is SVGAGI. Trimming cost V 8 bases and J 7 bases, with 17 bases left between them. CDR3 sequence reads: CASRRLQGYEAFF. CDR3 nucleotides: TGTGCCAGCCGTCGGCTACAGGGCTATGAAGCTTTCTTT.

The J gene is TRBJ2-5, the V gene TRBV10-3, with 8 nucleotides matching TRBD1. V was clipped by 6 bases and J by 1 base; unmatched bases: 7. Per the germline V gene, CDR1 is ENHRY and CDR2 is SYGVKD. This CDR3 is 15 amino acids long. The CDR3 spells CAISEGQGIQETQYF. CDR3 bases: TGTGCCATCAGCGAAGGACAGGGAATCCAAGAGACCCAGTACTTC.

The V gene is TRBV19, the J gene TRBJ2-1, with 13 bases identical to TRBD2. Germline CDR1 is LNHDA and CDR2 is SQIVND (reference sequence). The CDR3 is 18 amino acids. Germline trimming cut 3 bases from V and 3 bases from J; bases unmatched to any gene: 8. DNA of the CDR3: TGTGCCAGTAGTATTCTGGGACTAGCGGGGAAACACTACAATGAGCAGTTCTTC. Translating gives CASSILGLAGKHYNEQFF.

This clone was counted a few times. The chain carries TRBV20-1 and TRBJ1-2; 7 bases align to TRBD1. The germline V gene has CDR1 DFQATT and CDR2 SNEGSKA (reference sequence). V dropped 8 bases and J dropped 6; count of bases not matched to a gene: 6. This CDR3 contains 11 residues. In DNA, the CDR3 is TGCAGTTCGGGGACAGTGGATGGCTACACCTTC. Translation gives CSSGTVDGYTF.